One T cell receptor beta chain is described in this entry. It has no known antigen specificity. No per-base quality is available; no much larger clone lies one base away. The reads were generated on an Illumina HiSeq 1500. Through fastp at Q25 and MiXCR, TCRdb rebuilt clones from the public reads, retaining in-frame beta chains. Duplicate CDR3 protein sequences are folded into a single record with the most common DNA and genes. Present in this sample are 230,000 or so distinct CDR3 sequences, over 15% of which were seen just once. About half of the sample lies in the top ten. The data originate from a study of T cell repertoires in cytomegalovirus infection (dated by TCRdb to 2018 to 2020). Broadly, across the study: Because public TCR beta signatures pointed to carriage of CMV infection together with the matching HLA type, the HLA type of each donor mattered for the analysis. What the authors observed across the whole study: The ex vivo response was dominated by HLA-C-restricted CMV-specific TCR beta clonotypes, which also provided the single most frequent clonotype in two of eight donors. Cumulative frequency of public TCR beta family members discriminated carriers of CMV infection plus the relevant HLA type in this cohort and an independent roughly 330-donor cohort.

The germline V gene supplies CDR1 SNHLY and CDR2 FYNNEI. Trimming removed 7 bases from V and 2 bases from J; the gene matches leave 9 bases unexplained. The CDR3 runs 15 residues from the cysteine to the phenylalanine. Of all the DNA, just the CDR3 is kept, 45 bases in frame from base 1. What was sequenced was CD8+ T cells from PBMCs. The source is a human donor in good health (CMV status not recorded). Some clones in this sample may be carry-over from other donors' samples. Recombination linked TRBV2 to TRBJ2-3; 7 nucleotides in the junction match TRBD1. The DNA sequence is TGTGCCAGCAAGAACCGGGACAGTTACACAGATACGCAGTATTTT. Translated, it reads CASKNRDSYTDTQYF.